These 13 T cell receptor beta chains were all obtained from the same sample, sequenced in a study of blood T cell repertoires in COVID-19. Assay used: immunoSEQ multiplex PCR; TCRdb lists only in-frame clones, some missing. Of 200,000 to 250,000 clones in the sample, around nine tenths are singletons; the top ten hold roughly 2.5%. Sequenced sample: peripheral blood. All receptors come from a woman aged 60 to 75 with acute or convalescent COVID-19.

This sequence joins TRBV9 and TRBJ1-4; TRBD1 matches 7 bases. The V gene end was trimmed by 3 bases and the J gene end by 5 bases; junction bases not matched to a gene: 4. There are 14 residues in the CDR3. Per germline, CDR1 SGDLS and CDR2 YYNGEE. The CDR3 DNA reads TGTGCCAGCAGCGGACAGGGAAGGAATGAAAAACTGTTTTTT. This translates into CASSGQGRNEKLFF. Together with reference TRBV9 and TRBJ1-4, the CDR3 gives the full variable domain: DSGVTQTPKHLITATGQRVTLRCSPRSGDLSVYWYQQSLDQGLQFLIQYYNGEERAKGNILERFSAQQFPDLHSELNLSSLELGDSALYFCASSGQGRNEKLFFGSGTQLSVL.

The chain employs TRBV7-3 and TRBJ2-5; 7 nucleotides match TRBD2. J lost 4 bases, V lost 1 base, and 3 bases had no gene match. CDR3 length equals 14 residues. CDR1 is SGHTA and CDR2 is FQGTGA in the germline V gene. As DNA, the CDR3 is TGTGCCAGCAGCTTAAACGTAGCGGGAGAGACCCAGTACTTC. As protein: CASSLNVAGETQYF.

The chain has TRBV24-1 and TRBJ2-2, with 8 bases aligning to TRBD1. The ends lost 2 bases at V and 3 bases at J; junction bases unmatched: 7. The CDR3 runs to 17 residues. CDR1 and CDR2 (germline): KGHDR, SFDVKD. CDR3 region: CATSDSMDREYTGELFF. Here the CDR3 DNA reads TGTGCCACCAGTGATTCTATGGACAGGGAATACACCGGGGAGCTGTTTTTT.

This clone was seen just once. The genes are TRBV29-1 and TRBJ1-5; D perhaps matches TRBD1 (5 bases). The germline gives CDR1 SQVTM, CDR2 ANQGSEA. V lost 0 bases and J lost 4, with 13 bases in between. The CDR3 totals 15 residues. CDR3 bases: TGCAGCGTTGAAGAAAGTGGCAGGGCGAATCAGCCCCAGCATTTT. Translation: CSVEESGRANQPQHF.

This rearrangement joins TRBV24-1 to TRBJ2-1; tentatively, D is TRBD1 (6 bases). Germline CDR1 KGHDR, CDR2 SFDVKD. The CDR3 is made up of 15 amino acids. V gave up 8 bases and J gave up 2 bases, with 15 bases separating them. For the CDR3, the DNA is TGTGCCACCATTCCGAGACAGGCCACCTACAATGAGCAGTTCTTC. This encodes CATIPRQATYNEQFF.

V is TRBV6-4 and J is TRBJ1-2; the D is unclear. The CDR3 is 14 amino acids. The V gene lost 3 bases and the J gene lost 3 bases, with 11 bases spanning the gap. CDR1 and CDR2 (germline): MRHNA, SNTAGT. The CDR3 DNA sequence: TGTGCCAGCAGTGAGGGAGAAGGGTACTATGGCTACACCTTC. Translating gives CASSEGEGYYGYTF.

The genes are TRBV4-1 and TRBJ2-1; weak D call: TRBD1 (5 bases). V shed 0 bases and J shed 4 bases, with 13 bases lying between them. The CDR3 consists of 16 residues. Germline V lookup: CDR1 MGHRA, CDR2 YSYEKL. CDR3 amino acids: CASSQETASTYNEQFF. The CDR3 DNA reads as TGCGCCAGCAGCCAAGAGACAGCAAGTACATACAATGAGCAGTTCTTC.

The CDR3 protein is CASSYSLRALDNQPQHF. CDR3 DNA: TGTGCCAGCAGTTACTCTCTGAGGGCGCTGGACAATCAGCCCCAGCATTTT. The genes are TRBV6-2 or TRBV6-3 and TRBJ1-5; no firm D call. Germline CDR1 is MNHEY and CDR2 is SVGEGT. The CDR3 has 17 amino acids. The V gene lost 0 bases and the J gene lost 3 bases, with 15 bases spanning the gap.

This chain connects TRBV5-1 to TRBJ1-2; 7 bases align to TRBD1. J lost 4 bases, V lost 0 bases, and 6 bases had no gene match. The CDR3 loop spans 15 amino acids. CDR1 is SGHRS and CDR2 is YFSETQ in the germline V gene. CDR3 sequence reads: CASSLEGASTYGYTF. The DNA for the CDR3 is TGCGCCAGCAGCTTGGAGGGGGCGTCGACCTATGGCTACACCTTC.

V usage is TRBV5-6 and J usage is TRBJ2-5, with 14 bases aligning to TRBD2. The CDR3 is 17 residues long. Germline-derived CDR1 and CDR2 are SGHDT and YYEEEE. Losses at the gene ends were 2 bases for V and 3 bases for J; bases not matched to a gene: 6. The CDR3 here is CASSLGLAGGPEETQYF. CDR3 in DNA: TGTGCCAGCAGCTTAGGACTAGCGGGAGGCCCGGAAGAGACCCAGTACTTC.

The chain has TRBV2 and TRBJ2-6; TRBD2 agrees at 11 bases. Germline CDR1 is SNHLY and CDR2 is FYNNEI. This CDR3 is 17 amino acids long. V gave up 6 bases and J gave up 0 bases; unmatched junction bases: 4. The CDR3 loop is CASSLAGGLSGANVLTF. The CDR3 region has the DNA TGTGCCAGCAGCCTAGCGGGGGGCCTCTCTGGGGCCAACGTCCTGACTTTC.

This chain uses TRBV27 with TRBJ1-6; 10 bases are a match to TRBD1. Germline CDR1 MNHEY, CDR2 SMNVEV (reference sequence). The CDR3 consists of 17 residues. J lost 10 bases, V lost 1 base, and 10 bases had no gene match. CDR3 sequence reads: CASSLYYPTDRGSPLHF. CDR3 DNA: TGTGCCAGCAGTTTATATTATCCTACGGACAGGGGGTCACCCCTCCACTTT.

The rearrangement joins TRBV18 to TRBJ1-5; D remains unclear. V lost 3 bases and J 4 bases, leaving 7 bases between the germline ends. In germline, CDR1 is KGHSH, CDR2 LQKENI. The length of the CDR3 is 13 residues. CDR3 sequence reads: CASSPHENQPQHF. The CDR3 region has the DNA TGTGCCAGCTCACCCCACGAGAATCAGCCCCAGCATTTT.